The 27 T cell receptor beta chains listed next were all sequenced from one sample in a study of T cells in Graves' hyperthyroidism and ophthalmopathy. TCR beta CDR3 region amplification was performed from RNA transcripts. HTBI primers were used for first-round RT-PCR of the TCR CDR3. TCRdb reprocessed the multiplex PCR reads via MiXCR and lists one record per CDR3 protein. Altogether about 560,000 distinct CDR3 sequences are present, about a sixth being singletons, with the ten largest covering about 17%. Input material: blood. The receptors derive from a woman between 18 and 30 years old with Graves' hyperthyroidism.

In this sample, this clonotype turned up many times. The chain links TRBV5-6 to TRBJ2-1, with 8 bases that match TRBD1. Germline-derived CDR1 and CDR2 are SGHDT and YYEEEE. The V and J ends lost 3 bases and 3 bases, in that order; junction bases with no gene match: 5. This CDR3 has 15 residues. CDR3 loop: CASSSGQGVYNEQFF. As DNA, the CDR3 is TGTGCCAGCAGCTCAGGACAGGGAGTCTACAATGAGCAGTTCTTC.

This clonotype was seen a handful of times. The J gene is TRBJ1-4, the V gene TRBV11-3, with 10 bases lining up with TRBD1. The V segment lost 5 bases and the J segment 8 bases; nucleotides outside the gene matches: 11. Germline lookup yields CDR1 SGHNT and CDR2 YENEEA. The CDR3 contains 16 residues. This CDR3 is CASSAPPGQGKEKLFF. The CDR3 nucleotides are TGTGCCAGCAGCGCTCCTCCGGGACAGGGGAAGGAAAAACTGTTTTTT.

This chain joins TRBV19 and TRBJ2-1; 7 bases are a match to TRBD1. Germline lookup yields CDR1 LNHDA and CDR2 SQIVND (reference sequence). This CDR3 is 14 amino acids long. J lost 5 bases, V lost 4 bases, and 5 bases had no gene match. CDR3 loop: CASSTTGQNNEQFF. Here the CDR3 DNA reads TGTGCCAGTAGTACTACGGGACAGAACAATGAGCAGTTCTTC. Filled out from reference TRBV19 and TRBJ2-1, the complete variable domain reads DGGITQSPKYLFRKEGQNVTLSCEQNLNHDAMYWYRQDPGQGLRLIYYSQIVNDFQKGDIAEGYSVSREKKESFPLTVTSAQKNPTAFYLCASSTTGQNNEQFFGPGTRLTVL.

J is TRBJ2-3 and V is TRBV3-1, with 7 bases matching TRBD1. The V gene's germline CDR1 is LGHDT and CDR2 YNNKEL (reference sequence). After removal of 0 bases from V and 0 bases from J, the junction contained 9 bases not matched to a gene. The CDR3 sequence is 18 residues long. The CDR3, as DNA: TGTGCCAGCAGCCAAGAATGGTGGACAGGCCCTAGCACAGATACGCAGTATTTT. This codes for CASSQEWWTGPSTDTQYF.

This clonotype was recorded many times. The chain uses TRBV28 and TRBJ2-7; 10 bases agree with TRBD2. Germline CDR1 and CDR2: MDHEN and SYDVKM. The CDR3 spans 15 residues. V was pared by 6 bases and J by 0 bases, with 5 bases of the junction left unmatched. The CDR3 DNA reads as TGTGCCAGCAGGGGTGCTAGCGGGAGCTCCTACGAGCAGTACTTC. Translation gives CASRGASGSSYEQYF.

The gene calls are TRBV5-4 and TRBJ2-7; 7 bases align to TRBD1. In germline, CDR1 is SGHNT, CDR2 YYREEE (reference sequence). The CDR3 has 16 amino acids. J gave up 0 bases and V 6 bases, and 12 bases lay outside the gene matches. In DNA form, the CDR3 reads TGTGCCAGCACCCAACAGAAGACAGGGAGCTCCTACGAGCAGTACTTC. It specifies CASTQQKTGSSYEQYF.

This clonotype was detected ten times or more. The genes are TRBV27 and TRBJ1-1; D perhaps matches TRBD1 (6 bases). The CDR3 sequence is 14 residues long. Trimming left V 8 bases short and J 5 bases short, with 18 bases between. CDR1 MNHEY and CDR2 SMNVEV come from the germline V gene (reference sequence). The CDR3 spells CASLANRAKTEAFF. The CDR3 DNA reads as TGTGCCAGCCTTGCAAACAGGGCGAAAACTGAAGCTTTCTTT.

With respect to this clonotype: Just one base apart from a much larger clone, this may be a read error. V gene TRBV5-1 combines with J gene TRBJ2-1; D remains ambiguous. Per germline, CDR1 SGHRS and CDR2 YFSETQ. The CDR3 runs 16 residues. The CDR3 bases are TGCGCCGGCAGCTTGGGCCTAGGGCAGGACTACAATGAGCAGTTCTTC. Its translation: CAGSLGLGQDYNEQFF.

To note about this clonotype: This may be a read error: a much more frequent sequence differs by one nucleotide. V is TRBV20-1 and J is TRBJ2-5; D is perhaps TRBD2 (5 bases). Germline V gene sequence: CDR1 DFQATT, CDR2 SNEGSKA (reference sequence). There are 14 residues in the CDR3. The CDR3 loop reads CSASSPKERETQCF. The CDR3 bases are TGCAGTGCTAGTTCTCCTAAGGAAAGGGAGACCCAGTGCTTC.

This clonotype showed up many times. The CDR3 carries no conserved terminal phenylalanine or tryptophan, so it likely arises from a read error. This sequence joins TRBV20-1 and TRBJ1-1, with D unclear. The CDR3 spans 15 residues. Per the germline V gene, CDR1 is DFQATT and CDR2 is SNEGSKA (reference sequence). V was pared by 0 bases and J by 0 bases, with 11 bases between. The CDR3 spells CSARDEETLNTEAFL. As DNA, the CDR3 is TGCAGTGCTAGAGATGAGGAGACCTTGAACACTGAAGCTTTCCTT.

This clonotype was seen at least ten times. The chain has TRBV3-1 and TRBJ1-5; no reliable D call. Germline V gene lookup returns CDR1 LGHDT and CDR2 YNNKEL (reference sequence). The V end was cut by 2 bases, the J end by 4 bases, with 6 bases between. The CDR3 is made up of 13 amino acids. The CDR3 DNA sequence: TGTGCCAGCAGCCAAATGGGGAATCAGCCCCAGCATTTT. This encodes CASSQMGNQPQHF. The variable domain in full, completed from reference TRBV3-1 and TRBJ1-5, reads DTAVSQTPKYLVTQMGNDKSIKCEQNLGHDTMYWYKQDSKKFLKIMFSYNNKELIINETVPNRFSPKSPDKAHLNLHINSLELGDSAVYFCASSQMGNQPQHFGDGTRLSIL.

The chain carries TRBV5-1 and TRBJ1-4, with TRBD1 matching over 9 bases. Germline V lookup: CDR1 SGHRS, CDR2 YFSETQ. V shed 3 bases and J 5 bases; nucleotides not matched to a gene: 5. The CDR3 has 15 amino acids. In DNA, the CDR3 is TGCGCCAGCAGCTGGGTGGGACAGGGAAATGAAAAACTGTTTTTT. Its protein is CASSWVGQGNEKLFF.

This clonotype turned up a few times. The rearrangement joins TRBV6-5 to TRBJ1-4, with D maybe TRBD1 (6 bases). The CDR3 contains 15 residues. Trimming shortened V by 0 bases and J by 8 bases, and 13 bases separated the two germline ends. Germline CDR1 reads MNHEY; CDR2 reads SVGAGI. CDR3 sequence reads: CASSYSGALGEKLFF. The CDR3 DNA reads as TGTGCCAGCAGTTACTCGGGGGCTTTGGGAGAAAAACTGTTTTTT.

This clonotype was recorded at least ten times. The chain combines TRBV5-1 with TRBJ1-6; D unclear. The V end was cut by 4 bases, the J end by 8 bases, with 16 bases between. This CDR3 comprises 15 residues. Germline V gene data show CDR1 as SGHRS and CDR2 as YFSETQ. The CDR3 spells CASSRRSGPDSPLHF. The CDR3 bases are TGCGCCAGCAGCCGGCGGAGTGGGCCTGATTCACCCCTCCACTTT.

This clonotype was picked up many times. CDR3 coding DNA: TGTGCCAGCAGTGCGAGTCTCCCGGGACTAGCGAGTGAGCAGTTCTTC. This sequence encodes CASSASLPGLASEQFF. The V call is TRBV2, the J call TRBJ2-1; TRBD2 matches at 10 bases. Looked up from germline, CDR1 is SNHLY and CDR2 is FYNNEI. The V segment lost 4 bases and the J segment 9 bases; nucleotides outside the gene matches: 12. This CDR3 is 16 amino acids long.

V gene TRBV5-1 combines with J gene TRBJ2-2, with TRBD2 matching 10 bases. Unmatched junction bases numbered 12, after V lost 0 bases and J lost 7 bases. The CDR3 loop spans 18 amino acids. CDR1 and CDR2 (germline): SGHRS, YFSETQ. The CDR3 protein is CASSLGTHTSGKNGELFF. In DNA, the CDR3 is TGCGCCAGCAGCTTGGGGACACACACTAGCGGGAAGAACGGGGAGCTGTTTTTT.

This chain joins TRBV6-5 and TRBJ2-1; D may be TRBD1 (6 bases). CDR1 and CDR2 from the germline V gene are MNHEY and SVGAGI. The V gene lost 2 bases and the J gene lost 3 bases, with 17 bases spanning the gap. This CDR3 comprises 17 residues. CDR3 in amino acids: CASSYPQTGSNYNEQFF. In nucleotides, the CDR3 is TGTGCCAGCAGTTACCCACAAACAGGGAGTAACTACAATGAGCAGTTCTTC.

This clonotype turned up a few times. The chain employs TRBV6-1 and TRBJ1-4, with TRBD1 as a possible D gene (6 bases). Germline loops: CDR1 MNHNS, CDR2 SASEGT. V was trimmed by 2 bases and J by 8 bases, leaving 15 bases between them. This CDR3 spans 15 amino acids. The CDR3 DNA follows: TGTGCCAGCAGTGAATCAGTAGGGGGAGGAGAAAAACTGTTTTTT. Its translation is CASSESVGGGEKLFF.

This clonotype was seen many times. As DNA, the CDR3 is TGTGCCAGCAGCCCTAGCGGGGGGTCCCAAGTGGCCCAGTACTTC. Its protein is CASSPSGGSQVAQYF. The V gene is TRBV11-2, the J gene TRBJ2-5, with 11 bases aligning to TRBD2. This CDR3 region has 15 residues. J gave up 9 bases and V 5 bases, and 11 bases lay outside the gene matches. The V gene's germline CDR1 is SGHAT and CDR2 FQNNGV.

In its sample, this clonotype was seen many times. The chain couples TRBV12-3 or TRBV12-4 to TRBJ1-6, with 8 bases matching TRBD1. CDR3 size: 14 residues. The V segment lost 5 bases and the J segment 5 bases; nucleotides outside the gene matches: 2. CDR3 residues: CASSLTGDNSPLHF. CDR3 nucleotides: TGTGCCAGCAGTCTGACAGGGGATAATTCACCCCTCCACTTT.

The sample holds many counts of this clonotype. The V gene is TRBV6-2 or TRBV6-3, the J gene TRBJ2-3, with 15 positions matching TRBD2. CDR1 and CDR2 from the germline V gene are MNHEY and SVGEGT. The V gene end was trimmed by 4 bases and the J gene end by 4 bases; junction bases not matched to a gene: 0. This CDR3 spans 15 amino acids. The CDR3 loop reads CASSWTSGGADTQYF. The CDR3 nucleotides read TGTGCCAGCAGTTGGACTAGCGGGGGGGCAGATACGCAGTATTTT.

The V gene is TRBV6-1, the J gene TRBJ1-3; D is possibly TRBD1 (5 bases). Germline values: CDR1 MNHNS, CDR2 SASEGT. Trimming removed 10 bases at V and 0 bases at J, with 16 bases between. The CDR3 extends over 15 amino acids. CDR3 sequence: CATAYFTGSGNTIYF. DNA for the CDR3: TGTGCCACCGCCTACTTTACAGGCTCTGGAAACACCATATATTTT.

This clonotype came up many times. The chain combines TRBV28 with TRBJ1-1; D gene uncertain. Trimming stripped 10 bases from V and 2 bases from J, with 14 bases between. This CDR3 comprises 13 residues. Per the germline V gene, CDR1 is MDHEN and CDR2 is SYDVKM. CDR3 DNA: TGTGCCACCGCGCGGCCTACTAACACTGAAGCTTTCTTT. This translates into CATARPTNTEAFF.

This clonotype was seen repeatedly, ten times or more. This chain's CDR3 is CASSDLQGLAGYQETQYF. The CDR3 DNA reads TGTGCCAGCAGTGACCTACAAGGACTAGCGGGGTATCAAGAGACCCAGTACTTC. The rearrangement uses TRBV2 and TRBJ2-5, with TRBD2 identical over 12 bases. V shed 3 bases, J shed 2 bases, and the junction held 10 bases outside the gene matches. The CDR3 extends over 18 amino acids. The germline CDR1 and CDR2 sequences are SNHLY and FYNNEI.

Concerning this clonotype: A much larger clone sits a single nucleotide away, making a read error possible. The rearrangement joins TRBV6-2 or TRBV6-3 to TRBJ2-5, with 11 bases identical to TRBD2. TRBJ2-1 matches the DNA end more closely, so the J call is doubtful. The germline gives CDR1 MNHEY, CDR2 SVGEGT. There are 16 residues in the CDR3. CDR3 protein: CASSYLQTSGTETQFF. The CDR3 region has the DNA TGTGCCAGCAGTTACTTACAGACTAGCGGGACAGAGACCCAGTTCTTC.

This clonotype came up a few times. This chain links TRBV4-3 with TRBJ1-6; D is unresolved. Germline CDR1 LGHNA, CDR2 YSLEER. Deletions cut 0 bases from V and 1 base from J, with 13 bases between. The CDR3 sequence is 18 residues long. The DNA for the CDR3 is TGCGCCAGCAGCCAAGATTGGCGAGGGAGGTCCTATAATTCACCCCTCCACTTT. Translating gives CASSQDWRGRSYNSPLHF.

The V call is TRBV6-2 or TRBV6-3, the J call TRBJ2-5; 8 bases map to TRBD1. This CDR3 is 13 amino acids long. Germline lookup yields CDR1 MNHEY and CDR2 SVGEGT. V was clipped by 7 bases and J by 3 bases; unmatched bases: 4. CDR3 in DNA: TGTGCCAGCATCCGACAGGGGAAAGAGACCCAGTACTTC. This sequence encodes CASIRQGKETQYF.